The rows below give T cell receptor beta chains drawn from one sample of a study of post-analysis software for immune sequencing data. Using its own MiXCR run on the PCR reads, TCRdb lists one record per CDR3 protein. The sample has around 400,000 distinct CDR3 sequences; 30% to 45% are singletons. The source material was blood. Every receptor here comes from a girl aged 10 to 17 with multiple sclerosis. CDR3s include the opening cysteine and the closing phenylalanine or tryptophan.

J: TRBJ2-2
V: TRBV6-5
CDR3: CASRSGQPNTGELFF

J: TRBJ2-2
V: TRBV7-8
CDR3: CASSLAHGNTGELFF

J: TRBJ2-5
V: TRBV7-9
CDR3: CASSPDAGGRETQYF

J: TRBJ2-1
V: TRBV9
CDR3: CASSVLVGEQFF

J: TRBJ2-1
V: TRBV5-5
CDR3: CASSPLTGAYYNEQFF

J: TRBJ2-4
V: TRBV20-1
CDR3: CSAGKTLTIAKNIQYF

J: TRBJ2-5
V: TRBV15
CDR3: CATSRVAASTQYF

J: TRBJ2-3
V: TRBV13
CDR3: CASSLKLHSTDTQYF

J: TRBJ2-5
V: TRBV10-3
CDR3: CATAGAVQETQYF

J: TRBJ1-4
V: TRBV5-5
CDR3: CASSSIQGTNEKLFF

J: TRBJ1-4
V: TRBV7-9
CDR3: CASSLAHRTPHEKLFF

J: .
V: TRBV18
CDR3: CASSQTESYEQYF

J: TRBJ2-7
V: TRBV7-2
CDR3: CASSFFSDISSYEQYF

J: TRBJ2-3
V: TRBV9
CDR3: CASSVVVSGEADTQYF

J: TRBJ2-3
V: TRBV7-9
CDR3: CASSLGSPQYF

J: TRBJ1-4
V: TRBV6-2/TRBV6-3
CDR3: CASSSRVTRNEKRFF

J: TRBJ2-1
V: TRBV6-4
CDR3: CASSVGGSYNEQFF

J: TRBJ1-6
V: TRBV12-3/TRBV12-4
CDR3: CASSFGGRPLHF

J: TRBJ2-2
V: TRBV20-1
CDR3: CSASSPLGPNTGELFF

J: TRBJ1-4
V: TRBV27
CDR3: CASRPRGAREKLFF

J: TRBJ1-2
V: TRBV12-3/TRBV12-4
CDR3: CASSLTGSYGYTF

J: TRBJ2-3
V: TRBV20-1
CDR3: CSAPGQPSTDTQYF

J: TRBJ2-1
V: TRBV12-3/TRBV12-4
CDR3: CASIIGTQYNEQFF

J: TRBJ2-1
V: TRBV7-2
CDR3: CASSSPWTRVHNEQFF

J: TRBJ2-7
V: TRBV27
CDR3: CASSRRGLEQYF

J: TRBJ1-1
V: TRBV7-3
CDR3: CASSLRGADEAFF

J: TRBJ2-1
V: TRBV6-5
CDR3: CASSRTSGEGGNEQFF

J: TRBJ2-7
V: TRBV5-5
CDR3: CASSLRGLSHEQYF

J: TRBJ2-4
V: TRBV28
CDR3: CASSKGTKNIQYF

J: TRBJ1-3
V: TRBV4-3
CDR3: CASSQDLSSGNTIYF

J: TRBJ2-7
V: TRBV14
CDR3: CASSQDSPDFYEQYF

J: TRBJ1-2
V: TRBV12-3/TRBV12-4
CDR3: CASADLGEGYGYTF

J: TRBJ2-5
V: TRBV20-1
CDR3: CSARPYRGKETQYF

J: TRBJ1-1
V: TRBV5-1
CDR3: CASSLGENTEAFF

J: TRBJ2-7
V: TRBV10-3
CDR3: CAISEGPMAYF

J: TRBJ2-1
V: TRBV9
CDR3: CASSVVPDRSNEQFF

J: TRBJ2-1
V: TRBV6-6
CDR3: CASSYDSSYNEQFF

J: TRBJ2-1
V: TRBV5-1
CDR3: CASSLAQGTHYNEQFF

J: .
V: TRBV3-1
CDR3: CASSARRTEGETQYF

J: TRBJ2-1
V: TRBV7-2
CDR3: CASSRSERGHNEQFF

J: TRBJ1-1
V: TRBV29-1
CDR3: CSVKLRPNTEAFF

J: .
V: TRBV20-1
CDR3: CSAKRDRGVPHEQYF

J: TRBJ2-5
V: TRBV5-1
CDR3: CASSLAMTSGGDVQETQYF

J: TRBJ1-1
V: TRBV5-5
CDR3: CASSLAPDRAGAFF

J: TRBJ2-7
V: TRBV6-1
CDR3: CASSSIFEEGVPYEQYF

J: TRBJ2-5
V: TRBV13
CDR3: CASSLKNSGGREQYF

J: TRBJ2-3
V: TRBV6-6
CDR3: CASSQGRGTDTQYF

J: TRBJ2-5
V: TRBV10-3
CDR3: CAISPGTGKETQYF

J: TRBJ2-3
V: TRBV5-1
CDR3: CASSLVQGLPTDTQYF

J: TRBJ2-1
V: TRBV20-1
CDR3: CSAQSGSTSYNEQFF

J: TRBJ2-3
V: TRBV7-2
CDR3: CASSRTGNRGDTQYF

J: TRBJ2-3
V: TRBV11-2
CDR3: CASSPVQTSTDTQYF